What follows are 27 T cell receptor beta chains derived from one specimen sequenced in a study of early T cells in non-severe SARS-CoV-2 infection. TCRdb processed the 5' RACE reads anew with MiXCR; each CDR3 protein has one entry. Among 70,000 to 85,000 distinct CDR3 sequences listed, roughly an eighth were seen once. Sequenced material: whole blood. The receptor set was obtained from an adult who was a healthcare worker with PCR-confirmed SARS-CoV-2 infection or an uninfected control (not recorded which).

CDR3 region: CASSQNRGERSNNEQFF. CDR3 bases: TGCGCCAGCAGCCAAAATAGGGGCGAAAGGTCTAACAATGAGCAGTTCTTC. The V and J genes are TRBV4-1 and TRBJ2-1, with D perhaps TRBD1 (5 bases). The CDR3 is 17 amino acids. Germline V CDR1 and CDR2: MGHRA, YSYEKL. The V end lost 2 bases, the J end lost 5 bases, and 19 bases lay between the germline ends.

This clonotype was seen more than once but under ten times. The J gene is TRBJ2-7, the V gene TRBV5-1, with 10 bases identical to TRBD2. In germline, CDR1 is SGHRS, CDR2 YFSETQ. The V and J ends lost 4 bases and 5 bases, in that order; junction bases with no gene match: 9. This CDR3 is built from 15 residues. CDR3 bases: TGCGCCAGCAGCCTCACAGCGGGGGGGCCCCACGAGCAGTACTTC. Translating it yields CASSLTAGGPHEQYF.

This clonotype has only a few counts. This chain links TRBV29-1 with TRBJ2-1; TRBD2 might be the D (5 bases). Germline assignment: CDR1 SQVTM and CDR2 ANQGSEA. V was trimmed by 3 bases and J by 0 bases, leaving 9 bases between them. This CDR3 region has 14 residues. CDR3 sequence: CSVERGSSYNEQFF. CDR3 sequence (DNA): TGCAGCGTTGAGAGAGGGAGCTCCTACAATGAGCAGTTCTTC.

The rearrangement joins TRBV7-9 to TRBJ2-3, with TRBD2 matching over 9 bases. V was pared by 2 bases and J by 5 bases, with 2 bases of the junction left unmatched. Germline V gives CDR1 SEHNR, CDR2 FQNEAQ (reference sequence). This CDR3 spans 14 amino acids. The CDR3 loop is CASSLLAGRDTQYF. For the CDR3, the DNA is TGTGCCAGCAGCTTACTAGCGGGGCGAGATACGCAGTATTTT.

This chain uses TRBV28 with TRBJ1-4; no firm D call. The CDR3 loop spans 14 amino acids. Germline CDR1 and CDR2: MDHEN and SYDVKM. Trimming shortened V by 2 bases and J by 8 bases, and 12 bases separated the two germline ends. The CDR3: CASSLTRRMEKLFF. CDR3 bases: TGTGCCAGCAGTTTAACCAGGAGGATGGAAAAACTGTTTTTT. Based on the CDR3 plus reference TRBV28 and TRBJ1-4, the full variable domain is DVKVTQSSRYLVKRTGEKVFLECVQDMDHENMFWYRQDPGLGLRLIYFSYDVKMKEKGDIPEGYSVSREKKERFSLILESASTNQTSMYLCASSLTRRMEKLFFGSGTQLSVL.

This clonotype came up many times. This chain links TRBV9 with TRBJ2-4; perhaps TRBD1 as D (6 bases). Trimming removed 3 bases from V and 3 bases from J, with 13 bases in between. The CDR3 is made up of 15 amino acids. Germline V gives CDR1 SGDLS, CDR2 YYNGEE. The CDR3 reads CASSGHREGKNIQYF. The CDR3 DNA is TGTGCCAGCAGCGGTCACAGGGAAGGCAAAAACATTCAGTACTTC. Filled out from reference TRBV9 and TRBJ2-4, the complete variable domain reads DSGVTQTPKHLITATGQRVTLRCSPRSGDLSVYWYQQSLDQGLQFLIQYYNGEERAKGNILERFSAQQFPDLHSELNLSSLELGDSALYFCASSGHREGKNIQYFGAGTRLSVL.

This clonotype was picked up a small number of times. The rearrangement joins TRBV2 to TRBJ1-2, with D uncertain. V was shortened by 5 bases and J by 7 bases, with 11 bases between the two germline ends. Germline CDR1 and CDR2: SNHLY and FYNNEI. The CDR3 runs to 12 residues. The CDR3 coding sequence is TGTGCCAGCAGTAACCTCCTATTTGGCTACACCTTC. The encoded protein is CASSNLLFGYTF.

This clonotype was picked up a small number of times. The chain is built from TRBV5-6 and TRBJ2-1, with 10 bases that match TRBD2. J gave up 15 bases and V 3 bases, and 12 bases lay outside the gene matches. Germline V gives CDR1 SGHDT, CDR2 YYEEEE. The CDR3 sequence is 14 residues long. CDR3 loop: CASSSTSGAPRVFF. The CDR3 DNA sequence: TGTGCCAGCAGCTCCACTAGCGGGGCCCCGCGGGTGTTCTTC.

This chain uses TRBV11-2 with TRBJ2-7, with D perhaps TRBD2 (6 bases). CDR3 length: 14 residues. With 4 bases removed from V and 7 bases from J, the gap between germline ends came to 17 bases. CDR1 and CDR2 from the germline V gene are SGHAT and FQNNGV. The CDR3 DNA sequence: TGTGCCAGCAGCTCGGGACTCCCGGGGATAGAGCAGTACTTC. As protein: CASSSGLPGIEQYF.

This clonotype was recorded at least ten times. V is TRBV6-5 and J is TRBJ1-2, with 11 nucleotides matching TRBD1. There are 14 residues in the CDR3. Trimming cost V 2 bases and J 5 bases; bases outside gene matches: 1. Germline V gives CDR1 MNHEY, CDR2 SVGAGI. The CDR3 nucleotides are TGTGCCAGCAGTTACGGGACAGGGGGATATGGCTACACCTTC. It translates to CASSYGTGGYGYTF.

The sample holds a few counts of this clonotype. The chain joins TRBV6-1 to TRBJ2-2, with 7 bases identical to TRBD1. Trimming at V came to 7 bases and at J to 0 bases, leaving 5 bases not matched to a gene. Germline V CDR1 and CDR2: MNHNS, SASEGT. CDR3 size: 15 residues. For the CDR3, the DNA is TGTGCCAGCACGACAGGGTTAACGAACACCGGGGAGCTGTTTTTT. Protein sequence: CASTTGLTNTGELFF.

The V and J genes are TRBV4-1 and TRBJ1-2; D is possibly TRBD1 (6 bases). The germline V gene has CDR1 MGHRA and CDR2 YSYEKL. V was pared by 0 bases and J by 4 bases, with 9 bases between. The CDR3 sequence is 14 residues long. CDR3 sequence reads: CASSQDGGLYGYTF. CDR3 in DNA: TGCGCCAGCAGCCAAGATGGGGGCCTCTATGGCTACACCTTC.

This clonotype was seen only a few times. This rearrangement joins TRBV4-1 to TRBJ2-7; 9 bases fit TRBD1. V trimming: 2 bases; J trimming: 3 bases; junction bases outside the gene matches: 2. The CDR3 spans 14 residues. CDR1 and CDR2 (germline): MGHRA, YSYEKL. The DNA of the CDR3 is TGCGCCAGCAGCCAAAGGACAGGGGTCTACGAGCAGTACTTC. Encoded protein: CASSQRTGVYEQYF.

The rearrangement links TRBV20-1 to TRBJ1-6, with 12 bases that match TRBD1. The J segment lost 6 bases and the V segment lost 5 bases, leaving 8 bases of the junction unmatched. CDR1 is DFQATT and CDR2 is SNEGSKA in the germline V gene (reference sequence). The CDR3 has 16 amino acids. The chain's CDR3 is CSALRDRGQGNSPLHF. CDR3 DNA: TGCAGTGCTCTCCGGGACAGGGGGCAAGGTAATTCACCCCTCCACTTT.

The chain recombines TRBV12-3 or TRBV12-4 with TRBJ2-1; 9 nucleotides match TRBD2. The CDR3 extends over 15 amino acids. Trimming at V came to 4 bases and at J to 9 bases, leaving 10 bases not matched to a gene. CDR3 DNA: TGTGCCAGCAGTTCTAGCGGGATAATCGGAAGTGAGCAGTTCTTC. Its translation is CASSSSGIIGSEQFF.

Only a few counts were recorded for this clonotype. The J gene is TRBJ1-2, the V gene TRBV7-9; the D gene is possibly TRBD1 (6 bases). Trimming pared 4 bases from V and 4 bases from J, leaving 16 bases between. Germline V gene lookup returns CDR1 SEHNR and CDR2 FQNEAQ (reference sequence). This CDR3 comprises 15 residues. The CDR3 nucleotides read TGTGCCAGCAGCTCTACAGGGTGGGGACCCTATGGCTACACCTTC. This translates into CASSSTGWGPYGYTF.

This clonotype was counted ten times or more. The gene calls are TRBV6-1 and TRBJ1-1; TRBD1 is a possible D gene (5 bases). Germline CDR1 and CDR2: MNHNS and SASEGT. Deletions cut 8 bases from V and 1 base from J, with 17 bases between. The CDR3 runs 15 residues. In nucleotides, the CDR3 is TGTGCCAGCCGATTCGGGGGAACGACGAACACTGAAGCTTTCTTT. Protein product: CASRFGGTTNTEAFF.

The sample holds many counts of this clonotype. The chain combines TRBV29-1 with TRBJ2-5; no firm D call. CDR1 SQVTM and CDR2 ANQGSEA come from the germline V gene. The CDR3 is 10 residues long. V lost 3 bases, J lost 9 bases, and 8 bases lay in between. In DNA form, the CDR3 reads TGCAGCGTTGACCACTTCCCCCAGTACTTC. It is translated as CSVDHFPQYF.

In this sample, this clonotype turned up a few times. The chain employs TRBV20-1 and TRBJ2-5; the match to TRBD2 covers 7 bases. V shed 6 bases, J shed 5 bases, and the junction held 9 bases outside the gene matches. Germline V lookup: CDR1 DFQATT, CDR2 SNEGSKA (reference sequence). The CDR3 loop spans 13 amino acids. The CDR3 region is CSAIQGGRETQYF. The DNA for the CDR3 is TGCAGTGCCATCCAGGGAGGGCGGGAGACCCAGTACTTC.

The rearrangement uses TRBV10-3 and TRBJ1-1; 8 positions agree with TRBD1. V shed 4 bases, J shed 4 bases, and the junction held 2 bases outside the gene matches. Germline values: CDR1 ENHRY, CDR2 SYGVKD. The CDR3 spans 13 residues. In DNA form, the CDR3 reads TGTGCCATCAGTGTGGGACAGGCCACTGAAGCTTTCTTT. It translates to CAISVGQATEAFF.

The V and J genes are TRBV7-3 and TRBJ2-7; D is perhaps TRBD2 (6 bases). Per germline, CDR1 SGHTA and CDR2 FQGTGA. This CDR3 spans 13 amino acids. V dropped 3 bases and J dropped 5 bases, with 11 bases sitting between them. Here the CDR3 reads CASSFGGQHEQYF. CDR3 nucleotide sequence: TGTGCCAGCAGCTTCGGAGGGCAGCACGAGCAGTACTTC. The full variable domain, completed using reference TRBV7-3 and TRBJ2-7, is GAGVSQTPSNKVTEKGKYVELRCDPISGHTALYWYRQSLGQGPEFLIYFQGTGAADDSGLPNDRFFAVRPEGSVSTLKIQRTERGDSAVYLCASSFGGQHEQYFGPGTRLTVT.

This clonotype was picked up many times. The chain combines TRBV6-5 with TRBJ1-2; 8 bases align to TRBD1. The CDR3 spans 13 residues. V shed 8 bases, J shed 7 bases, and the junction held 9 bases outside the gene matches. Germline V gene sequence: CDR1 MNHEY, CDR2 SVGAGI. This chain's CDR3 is CASQYRTGSGYTF. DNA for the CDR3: TGTGCCAGCCAGTATAGGACAGGGAGTGGCTACACCTTC.

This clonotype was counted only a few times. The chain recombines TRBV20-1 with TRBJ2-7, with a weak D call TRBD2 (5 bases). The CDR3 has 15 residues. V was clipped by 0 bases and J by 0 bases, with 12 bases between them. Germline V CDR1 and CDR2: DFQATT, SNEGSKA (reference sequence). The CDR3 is CSARDIRGSSYEQYF. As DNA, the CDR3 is TGCAGTGCTAGAGATATTCGAGGGAGCTCCTACGAGCAGTACTTC.

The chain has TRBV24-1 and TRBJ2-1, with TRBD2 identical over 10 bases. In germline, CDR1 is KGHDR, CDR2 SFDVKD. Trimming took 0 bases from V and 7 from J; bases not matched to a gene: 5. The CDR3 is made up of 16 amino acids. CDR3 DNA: TGTGCCACCAGTGATTTGGACCTAGCGGGAGTAAATGAGCAGTTCTTC. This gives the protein CATSDLDLAGVNEQFF.

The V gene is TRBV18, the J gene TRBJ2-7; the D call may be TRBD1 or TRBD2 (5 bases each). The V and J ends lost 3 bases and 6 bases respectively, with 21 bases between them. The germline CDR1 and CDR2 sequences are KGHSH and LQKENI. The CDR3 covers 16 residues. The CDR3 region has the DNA TGTGCCAGCTCACCTTCCGGGGCTCCCTCGAGGTCCGAGCAGTACTTC. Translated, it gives CASSPSGAPSRSEQYF.

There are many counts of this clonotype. The chain's CDR3 is CASSSLMGSAGNTIYF. The CDR3 DNA reads TGTGCCAGCAGTTCCCTGATGGGGAGTGCTGGAAACACCATATATTTT. V gene TRBV28 combines with J gene TRBJ1-3; no clear D gene. Trimming pared 4 bases from V and 2 bases from J, leaving 15 bases between. The V gene's germline CDR1 is MDHEN and CDR2 SYDVKM. This CDR3 has 16 residues.

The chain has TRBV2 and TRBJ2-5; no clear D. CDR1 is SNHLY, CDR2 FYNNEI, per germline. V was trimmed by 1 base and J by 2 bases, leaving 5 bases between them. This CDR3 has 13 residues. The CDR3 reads CASSEGRQETQYF. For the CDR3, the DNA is TGTGCCAGCAGTGAAGGCAGGCAAGAGACCCAGTACTTC.